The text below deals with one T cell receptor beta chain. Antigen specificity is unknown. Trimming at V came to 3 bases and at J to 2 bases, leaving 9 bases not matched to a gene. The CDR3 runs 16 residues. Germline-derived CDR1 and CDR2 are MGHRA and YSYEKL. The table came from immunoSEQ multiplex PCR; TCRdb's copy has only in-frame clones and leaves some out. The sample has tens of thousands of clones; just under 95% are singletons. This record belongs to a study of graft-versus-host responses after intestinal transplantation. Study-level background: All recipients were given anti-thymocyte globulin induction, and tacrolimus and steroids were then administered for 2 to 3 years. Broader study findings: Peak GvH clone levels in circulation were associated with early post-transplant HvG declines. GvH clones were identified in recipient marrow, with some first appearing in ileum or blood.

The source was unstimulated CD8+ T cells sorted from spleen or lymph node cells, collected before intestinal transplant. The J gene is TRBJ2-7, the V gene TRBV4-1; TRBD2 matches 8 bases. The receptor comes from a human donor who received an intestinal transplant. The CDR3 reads CASSHPPGGRPYEQYF. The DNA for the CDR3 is TGCGCCAGCAGCCATCCACCTGGCGGGAGGCCCTACGAGCAGTACTTC.